The T cell receptor (beta chain) under discussion was sequenced for a study of blood T cell repertoires in COVID-19. The CDR3 contains 16 residues. CDR1 is MNHEY, CDR2 SMNVEV, per germline (reference sequence). The V segment lost 7 bases and the J segment 7 bases; nucleotides outside the gene matches: 17. Sequencing used immunoSEQ multiplex PCR; TCRdb keeps in-frame clones, though not all of them. The table lists approximately 51,000 clones, about 87% of them singletons, with 2.1% in the top ten. The TCR originated in a woman aged 80 or over with COVID-19, enrolled during active disease. V and J are TRBV27 and TRBJ1-2; 8 positions match TRBD1. Sequencing was done on a sample of peripheral blood. CDR3 loop: CASKPDRAYLSSGYTF. The CDR3 nucleotides read TGTGCCAGCAAACCGGACAGGGCTTACCTCTCTTCTGGCTACACCTTC.